The 10 T cell receptor beta chains presented below share a single source sample, sequenced in a study of T cell responses to AZD1222 COVID-19 vaccine. The assay was immunoSEQ multiplex PCR, and TCRdb's table has in-frame clones only and misses some. The sample yields roughly 150,000 clones, over 70% seen once. This specimen consisted of peripheral blood, obtained 28 days after the second AZD1222 dose. The receptor source for this set is an adult who received the AZD1222 COVID-19 vaccine.

V is TRBV13 and J is TRBJ1-1, with D hard to call. This CDR3 is 14 amino acids long. Germline CDR1 reads PRHDT; CDR2 reads FYEKMQ (reference sequence). Trimming took 0 bases from V and 1 from J, leaving 6 bases between them. The CDR3 protein is CASSLGGANTEAFF. CDR3 nucleotide sequence: TGTGCCAGCAGCTTAGGCGGTGCGAACACTGAAGCTTTCTTT.

This rearrangement joins TRBV7-3 to TRBJ2-2; TRBD2 might be the D (5 bases). There are 14 residues in the CDR3. Germline V gene sequence: CDR1 SGHTA, CDR2 FQGTGA. Trimming pared 6 bases from V and 6 bases from J, leaving 14 bases between. The CDR3 loop reads CASSPGLAAGELFF. CDR3 nucleotide sequence: TGTGCCAGCAGTCCTGGGCTAGCTGCCGGGGAGCTGTTTTTT.

The sample holds a few counts of this clone. V is TRBV29-1 and J is TRBJ1-2; the D is unclear. Trimming took 5 bases from V and 3 from J, leaving 10 bases between them. Germline CDR1 and CDR2: SQVTM and ANQGSEA. CDR3 length equals 12 residues. The CDR3 DNA follows: TGCAGCGTTTCAAACCCCGACTATGGCTACACCTTC. Protein: CSVSNPDYGYTF.

The chain uses TRBV27 and TRBJ1-5; D is undetermined. The CDR3 has 14 amino acids. V gave up 5 bases and J gave up 2 bases, with 10 bases separating them. Germline lookup yields CDR1 MNHEY and CDR2 SMNVEV (reference sequence). CDR3 residues: CASSGQGGNQPQHF. CDR3 coding DNA: TGTGCCAGCAGTGGCCAAGGAGGCAATCAGCCCCAGCATTTT.

The chain recombines TRBV5-4 with TRBJ2-3, with 12 positions matching TRBD2. This CDR3 is built from 16 residues. The germline gives CDR1 SGHNT, CDR2 YYREEE (reference sequence). V shed 4 bases, J shed 3 bases, and the junction held 6 bases outside the gene matches. CDR3 loop: CASSRDGTSGTDTQYF. As DNA, the CDR3 is TGTGCCAGCAGCCGGGACGGGACTAGCGGGACAGATACGCAGTATTTT.

This chain uses TRBV19 with TRBJ2-7; 11 positions match TRBD2. Germline V lookup: CDR1 LNHDA, CDR2 SQIVND (reference sequence). Trimming at V came to 1 base and at J to 2 bases, leaving 1 base not matched to a gene. This CDR3 is built from 15 residues. Here the CDR3 reads CASSIALAGAYEQYF. CDR3 nucleotide sequence: TGTGCCAGTAGTATAGCACTAGCGGGAGCCTACGAGCAGTACTTC.

The rearrangement joins TRBV9 to TRBJ1-3; TRBD1 matches at 7 bases. The CDR3 has 16 residues. CDR1 and CDR2 from the germline V gene are SGDLS and YYNGEE. V was pared by 0 bases and J by 4 bases, with 7 bases of the junction left unmatched. In DNA, the CDR3 is TGTGCCAGCAGCGTAGCAGGGGGGTCGAGGGGAAACACCATATATTTT. Residues: CASSVAGGSRGNTIYF.

This clone was detected once. The V gene is TRBV5-1, the J gene TRBJ1-4; maybe TRBD1 (6 bases). CDR1 and CDR2 (germline): SGHRS, YFSETQ. The CDR3 is made up of 14 amino acids. Trimming removed 4 bases at V and 8 bases at J, with 15 bases between. DNA of the CDR3: TGCGCCAGCAGCGTACAGGGAAGAGGCGAAAAACTGTTTTTT. Its translation: CASSVQGRGEKLFF.

The chain has TRBV28 and TRBJ2-7; TRBD1 matches 8 bases. Germline V CDR1 and CDR2: MDHEN, SYDVKM. The CDR3 contains 15 residues. The J segment lost 2 bases and the V segment lost 6 bases, leaving 9 bases of the junction unmatched. The CDR3 nucleotides read TGTGCCAGCAGCATGACCGGGACAGGTACCTACGAGCAGTACTTC. Amino acid sequence: CASSMTGTGTYEQYF.

The chain couples TRBV6-5 to TRBJ2-2, with a possible D match to TRBD2 (6 bases). The V gene's germline CDR1 is MNHEY and CDR2 SVGAGI. This CDR3 comprises 15 residues. The V gene lost 6 bases and the J gene lost 7 bases, with 18 bases spanning the gap. CDR3 protein: CASRPGTGVHGELFF. CDR3 nucleotides: TGTGCCAGCAGACCCGGGACGGGAGTTCACGGGGAGCTGTTTTTT.